The rows below give T cell receptor beta chains drawn from one sample of a study of blood T cell repertoires in COVID-19. Sequenced by immunoSEQ multiplex PCR; TCRdb stores in-frame clones only, minus some. This sample has tens of thousands of clones, with roughly 87% found just once. Specimen: peripheral blood. Every receptor here comes from a man in his fifties or sixties with active COVID-19. The conserved cysteine and the conserved F or W are not part of the CDR3 here.

V: TRBV27
J: TRBJ2-2
CDR3: ASSLSMGLAVNTGELF

V: TRBV19
J: TRBJ1-1
CDR3: ASSIVGLLNTEAF

V: TRBV28
J: TRBJ2-7
CDR3: ASSPGQSYEQY

V: TRBV28
J: TRBJ1-1
CDR3: ASSPPGTASPEAF

V: TRBV18
J: TRBJ1-5
CDR3: ASSTTGVDQPQH

V: TRBV9
J: TRBJ2-5
CDR3: ASSYGPGGETQY

V: TRBV6-5
J: TRBJ2-7
CDR3: ASRRAYEQY

V: TRBV6-5
J: TRBJ2-7
CDR3: ASSYGHEQY

V: TRBV7-2
J: TRBJ2-2
CDR3: ASSLGLAGGNTGELF

V: TRBV27
J: TRBJ2-4
CDR3: ASSSPARLAGEKNIQY

V: TRBV28
J: TRBJ1-1
CDR3: ASSSPTYRTTEAF

V: TRBV19
J: TRBJ2-1
CDR3: ASSIVTSVAYNEQF

V: TRBV6-5
J: TRBJ1-6
CDR3: ASSRTGDNSPLH

V: TRBV6-5
J: TRBJ2-7
CDR3: ATAGIRYEQY

V: TRBV27
J: TRBJ1-1
CDR3: ASSPRTGAGTEAF

V: TRBV29-1
J: TRBJ2-7
CDR3: SVTRQGAYEQY

V: TRBV19
J: TRBJ2-4
CDR3: ASSTDSKNIQY

V: TRBV30
J: TRBJ1-2
CDR3: AWSVILGGPRHSGAGYT

V: TRBV2
J: TRBJ2-1
CDR3: ASSSDSADEQF

V: TRBV15
J: TRBJ2-3
CDR3: ATSRPNTGGQDTQY

V: TRBV6-4
J: TRBJ2-1
CDR3: ASSDSGLATYNEQF

V: TRBV6-4
J: TRBJ1-6
CDR3: ASRGTWRDSPLH

V: TRBV4-2
J: TRBJ2-3
CDR3: ASSQDRGGAPDTQY

V: TRBV3-1/TRBV3-2
J: TRBJ2-7
CDR3: ASSQLAGTREQY

V: TRBV6-5
J: TRBJ1-1
CDR3: ASSYGQGRTEAF

V: TRBV18
J: TRBJ2-4
CDR3: ASSPGLAAKAKNIQY

V: TRBV28
J: TRBJ1-2
CDR3: ASSSPDRANYGYT

V: TRBV4-2
J: TRBJ2-7
CDR3: ASSAGTASDEQY

V: TRBV18
J: TRBJ2-1
CDR3: ASGPGQSSYNEQF

V: TRBV28
J: TRBJ2-3
CDR3: ASSQDRVGTDTQY

V: TRBV5-1
J: TRBJ2-7
CDR3: ASSLRTGAPYEQY

V: TRBV6-2/TRBV6-3
J: TRBJ1-6
CDR3: ASSIYGSYNSPLH

V: TRBV5-1
J: TRBJ2-5
CDR3: ASKGRELQETQY

V: TRBV19
J: TRBJ2-7
CDR3: ASGTGQIYEQY